This TCR delta chain was captured in a study of gamma-delta T cells after stem cell transplantation. CDR3 size: 17 residues. Trimming shortened V by 0 bases and J by 2 bases, and 18 bases separated the two germline ends. CDR1 and CDR2 from the germline V gene are GEAIGNYY and EKD. TCRdb reran clone calling via CATT on the RT-PCR reads. This table has roughly 15,000 delta-chain clones, approximately 33% appearing once. The V gene is TRDV2, the J gene TRDJ1; D unresolved. The source is a human donor. It is not recorded whose cells these are; they may come from a transplant donor. Specimen: gamma-delta T cells. The CDR3 here is CACDTVVRDRRTDKLIF. The DNA for the CDR3 is TGTGCCTGTGACACCGTTGTGAGGGACCGGAGAACCGATAAACTCATCTTT.